These 14 T cell receptor beta chains were sequenced from one sample in a study of T cells after yellow fever vaccination. TCRdb ran MiXCR on the 5' RACE reads and lists one entry per CDR3 protein. The sample has hundreds of thousands of distinct CDR3 sequences, less than 20% seen once. The material was PBMCs, obtained 15 days after the yellow fever booster vaccination. The receptors originated from a man aged 25-40 years who received the YFV17D yellow fever vaccine.

This clonotype has more than one count but fewer than ten. J is TRBJ2-1 and V is TRBV11-2; D is unresolved. CDR3 length: 15 residues. Trimming removed 0 bases from V and 11 bases from J, with 17 bases in between. CDR1 and CDR2 (germline): SGHAT, FQNNGV. CDR3 sequence reads: CASSLDPRSRLKQFF. In nucleotides, the CDR3 is TGTGCCAGCAGCTTAGACCCTAGATCTAGGCTAAAGCAGTTCTTC.

There are a few counts of this clonotype. The chain employs TRBV24-1 and TRBJ2-2; TRBD1 aligns across 7 bases. Germline CDR1 and CDR2: KGHDR and SFDVKD. The J segment lost 4 bases and the V segment lost 4 bases, leaving 11 bases of the junction unmatched. This CDR3 comprises 17 residues. This CDR3 reads CATSEHARGSVTGELFF. In DNA form, the CDR3 reads TGTGCCACCAGTGAGCATGCCAGGGGGTCGGTCACCGGGGAGCTGTTTTTT.

This clonotype was recorded a few times. This sequence joins TRBV25-1 and TRBJ2-3; D is undetermined. Germline lookup yields CDR1 MGHDK and CDR2 SYGVNS. The CDR3 has 15 residues. V was pared by 1 base and J by 6 bases, with 14 bases between. Written as DNA, the CDR3 is TGTGCCAGCAGTGAATCCCCGGTGGAAGGGGATACGCAGTATTTT. Translation gives CASSESPVEGDTQYF.

This clonotype was counted at least ten times. The chain carries TRBV10-3 and TRBJ2-1; TRBD1 agrees at 9 bases. The CDR3 covers 13 residues. CDR1 is ENHRY, CDR2 SYGVKD, per germline. With V trimmed by 8 bases and J by 5 bases, 4 bases remained unmatched. DNA of the CDR3: TGTGCCATCGACAGGGGGACTAACAATGAGCAGTTCTTC. This encodes CAIDRGTNNEQFF.

The chain links TRBV27 to TRBJ2-7, with 8 bases matching TRBD1. Germline V gene sequence: CDR1 MNHEY, CDR2 SMNVEV (reference sequence). CDR3 length equals 14 residues. The junction had 7 bases not matched to a gene; V was cut back by 6 bases and J by 3 bases. This CDR3 reads CASSPTGADYEQYF. As DNA, the CDR3 is TGTGCCAGCAGCCCGACAGGGGCGGACTACGAGCAGTACTTC.

V and J are TRBV5-1 and TRBJ2-7, with TRBD1 matching 11 bases. The germline V gene encodes CDR1 SGHRS and CDR2 YFSETQ. The CDR3 has 13 residues. Losses at the gene ends were 2 bases for V and 6 bases for J; bases not matched to a gene: 1. CDR3 DNA sequence: TGCGCCAGCAGCTTCGGGACAGGGGGCGAGCAGTACTTC. Translating it yields CASSFGTGGEQYF.

This clonotype has just a few counts. The rearrangement joins TRBV27 to TRBJ2-5; D is undetermined. Trimming removed 1 base at V and 1 base at J, with 4 bases between. The germline V gene has CDR1 MNHEY and CDR2 SMNVEV (reference sequence). This CDR3 region has 13 residues. CDR3: CASSLWRQETQYF. CDR3 in DNA: TGTGCCAGCAGTTTATGGCGCCAAGAGACCCAGTACTTC.

The chain carries TRBV12-3 or TRBV12-4 and TRBJ1-5; weak D call: TRBD1 (5 bases). The ends were cut back, 6 bases at V and 0 bases at J, with 12 bases in the middle. This CDR3 region has 15 residues. The CDR3: CASRITGFSNQPQHF. In DNA form, the CDR3 reads TGTGCCAGCAGGATTACAGGATTTAGCAATCAGCCCCAGCATTTT.

The V gene is TRBV5-5, the J gene TRBJ1-2, with D unresolved. The CDR3 runs to 14 residues. In germline, CDR1 is SGHKS, CDR2 YYEKEE (reference sequence). The V end lost 2 bases, the J end lost 5 bases, and 13 bases lay between the germline ends. CDR3 in amino acids: CASSFNRANYGYTF. The CDR3 coding sequence is TGTGCCAGCAGCTTCAACCGGGCGAATTATGGCTACACCTTC.

The CDR3 region is CASSLSGTRGQDTQYF. DNA for the CDR3: TGTGCCAGCAGCTTATCCGGGACTAGGGGCCAGGATACGCAGTATTTT. The rearrangement uses TRBV7-3 and TRBJ2-3; TRBD2 matches 8 bases. V gave up 2 bases and J gave up 6 bases; unmatched junction bases: 10. CDR3 size: 16 residues. Germline V CDR1 and CDR2: SGHTA, FQGTGA.

The chain recombines TRBV2 with TRBJ2-3; D is unresolved. The ends were cut back, 6 bases at V and 4 bases at J, with 8 bases in the middle. CDR3 length equals 12 residues. Germline assignment: CDR1 SNHLY and CDR2 FYNNEI. Written as DNA, the CDR3 is TGTGCCAGCAGGCTCATAGCAGATACGCAGTATTTT. Translating it yields CASRLIADTQYF.

This clonotype has more than one count but fewer than ten. The chain couples TRBV7-9 to TRBJ2-7; 7 bases fit TRBD2. This CDR3 comprises 14 residues. The J segment lost 0 bases and the V segment lost 3 bases, leaving 2 bases of the junction unmatched. Germline V CDR1 and CDR2: SEHNR, FQNEAQ (reference sequence). The CDR3 bases are TGTGCCAGCAGCTTGGGGACTATCTCCTACGAGCAGTACTTC. Protein sequence: CASSLGTISYEQYF.

V gene TRBV11-2 combines with J gene TRBJ1-2; D ambiguous. The CDR3 has 12 amino acids. Germline CDR1 and CDR2: SGHAT and FQNNGV. Trimming shortened V by 5 bases and J by 7 bases, and 11 bases separated the two germline ends. In DNA form, the CDR3 reads TGTGCCAGCAGCAGAGAGGTATTTGGCTACACCTTC. Translating it yields CASSREVFGYTF.

The chain is built from TRBV29-1 and TRBJ1-4; 8 bases match TRBD1. Germline CDR1 is SQVTM and CDR2 is ANQGSEA. J lost 6 bases, V lost 6 bases, and 15 bases had no gene match. The CDR3 loop spans 16 amino acids. The CDR3 nucleotides read TGCAGCGTCGTGGGGCAGGGGGCGGATCGGGATGAAAAACTGTTTTTT. It translates to CSVVGQGADRDEKLFF.